This paragraph covers one T cell receptor beta chain sequence. As yet, its antigen is unknown. The data belong to a study of cytomegalovirus exposure and HLA in healthy donors. The ends lost 6 bases at V and 0 bases at J; junction bases unmatched: 5. CDR1 MNHEY and CDR2 SMNVEV come from the germline V gene (reference sequence). The CDR3 runs to 15 residues. The primer mix had 60 Vbeta and 13 Jbeta primers. TCRdb's copy holds only in-frame clones and misses some; the assay was immunoSEQ multiplex PCR. This table has roughly 130,000 clones, approximately 70% appearing once. Study-wide results and limits: Highly shared variants forming one cluster were likely a sequencing artifact.

V is TRBV27 and J is TRBJ2-3; 8 bases agree with TRBD1. The receptor was isolated from a woman aged 55-75 years in good health and CMV-seropositive. The sample comprised PBMCs. CDR3 in DNA: TGTGCCAGCAGCCCGCGGACAGGGAGCACAGATACGCAGTATTTT. It codes for CASSPRTGSTDTQYF.